Each of the 18 T cell receptor beta chains below was sequenced from the same sample in a study of blood T cell repertoires in COVID-19. Data came from immunoSEQ multiplex PCR; TCRdb stores just in-frame clones and leaves some out. The data hold roughly 200,000 clones, with approximately 83% observed a single time. The sequenced sample consisted of peripheral blood. The receptors derive from a human donor with active or convalescent COVID-19. The donor label of this sample is uncertain.

The V and J genes are TRBV7-2 and TRBJ1-2; 9 bases align to TRBD1. The V gene's germline CDR1 is SGHTA and CDR2 FQGNSA. The CDR3 runs to 16 residues. J lost 5 bases, V lost 1 base, and 8 bases had no gene match. The CDR3 region is CASSLGHGQGFYGYTF. CDR3 bases: TGTGCCAGCAGCTTAGGCCACGGACAGGGGTTTTATGGCTACACCTTC.

This rearrangement joins TRBV28 to TRBJ1-1; 7 nucleotides line up with TRBD1. Per germline, CDR1 MDHEN and CDR2 SYDVKM. V lost 6 bases and J lost 1; bases outside the gene matches: 8. The CDR3 is 15 amino acids. CDR3 sequence reads: CASSFRGRGNTEAFF. Written as DNA, the CDR3 is TGTGCCAGCAGCTTTAGGGGGCGCGGGAACACTGAAGCTTTCTTT.

The chain joins TRBV2 to TRBJ2-7, with 10 bases identical to TRBD2. CDR3 length: 16 amino acids. V dropped 8 bases and J dropped 1; count of bases not matched to a gene: 11. Germline-derived CDR1 and CDR2 are SNHLY and FYNNEI. CDR3 region: CASLSLTSGRSYEQYF. For the CDR3, the DNA is TGTGCCAGCCTCTCCTTGACTAGCGGGCGATCCTACGAGCAGTACTTC.

The V call is TRBV5-1, the J call TRBJ2-5; tentative D call: TRBD2 (6 bases). Trimming removed 4 bases at V and 1 base at J, with 17 bases between. Germline CDR1 and CDR2: SGHRS and YFSETQ. This CDR3 comprises 16 residues. Written as DNA, the CDR3 is TGCGCCAGCAGCATATCGTTAGTGGGGGGCCAAGAGACCCAGTACTTC. It is translated as CASSISLVGGQETQYF.

This clone appeared a few times. V is TRBV19 and J is TRBJ1-5; the match to TRBD1 covers 8 bases. The length of the CDR3 is 14 residues. J gave up 7 bases and V 5 bases, and 7 bases lay outside the gene matches. Germline-derived CDR1 and CDR2 are LNHDA and SQIVND (reference sequence). The CDR3 spells CASSLRQGAQPQHF. The CDR3 nucleotides are TGTGCCAGTAGTCTTCGGCAGGGGGCCCAGCCCCAGCATTTT.

V is TRBV2 and J is TRBJ1-5; D gene ambiguous. Germline CDR1 SNHLY, CDR2 FYNNEI. V lost 1 base, J lost 7 bases, and 5 bases lay in between. The CDR3 contains 12 residues. The chain's CDR3 is CASSEGSQPQHF. CDR3 in DNA: TGTGCCAGCAGTGAAGGTTCGCAGCCCCAGCATTTT.

The V call is TRBV2, the J call TRBJ1-1; perhaps TRBD1 as D (6 bases). With 7 bases removed from V and 5 bases from J, the gap between germline ends came to 17 bases. Germline loops: CDR1 SNHLY, CDR2 FYNNEI. The CDR3 spans 14 residues. The CDR3 DNA reads TGTGCCAGCAACGTCCCGGGGGGCGAGACTGAAGCTTTCTTT. It encodes CASNVPGGETEAFF.

Only one count was recorded for this clone. The chain has TRBV6-4 and TRBJ2-1; 12 nucleotides match TRBD2. Germline V gene lookup returns CDR1 MRHNA and CDR2 SNTAGT. Trimming took 3 bases from V and 8 from J; bases not matched to a gene: 2. CDR3 length equals 14 residues. The CDR3 DNA sequence: TGTGCCAGCAGTGAGACTAGCGGGAGCGATGAGCAGTTCTTC. This sequence encodes CASSETSGSDEQFF.

The V gene is TRBV28, the J gene TRBJ1-2; the D is unclear. The CDR3 covers 14 residues. Germline CDR1 is MDHEN and CDR2 is SYDVKM. The V end was cut by 2 bases, the J end by 3 bases, with 10 bases between. The CDR3 is CASSLRVSDYGYTF. CDR3 DNA sequence: TGTGCCAGCAGTTTACGGGTATCCGACTATGGCTACACCTTC.

This clone was counted a single time. V is TRBV7-2 and J is TRBJ2-2, with a weak D call TRBD1 (6 bases). CDR3 length: 18 amino acids. Trimming shortened V by 2 bases and J by 3 bases, and 19 bases separated the two germline ends. CDR1 SGHTA and CDR2 FQGNSA come from the germline V gene. The CDR3 sequence is CASSLYQLGGADTGELFF. The DNA of the CDR3 is TGTGCCAGCAGCTTATACCAACTTGGGGGCGCGGACACCGGGGAGCTGTTTTTT.

This clone showed up just once. This chain connects TRBV6-5 to TRBJ2-3; weak D call: TRBD2 (6 bases). Germline V CDR1 and CDR2: MNHEY, SVGAGI. The CDR3 loop spans 13 amino acids. The V end lost 10 bases, the J end lost 0 bases, and 11 bases lay between the germline ends. CDR3 in DNA: TGTGCCACCGGGGGACCGAGCACAGATACGCAGTATTTT. It specifies CATGGPSTDTQYF.

The chain uses TRBV7-9 and TRBJ1-6; D unresolved. This CDR3 is built from 15 residues. Trimming pared 3 bases from V and 6 bases from J, leaving 12 bases between. Germline CDR1 and CDR2: SEHNR and FQNEAQ (reference sequence). Here the CDR3 reads CASSLLGLGNSPLHF. CDR3 DNA: TGTGCCAGCAGCTTGCTAGGACTGGGTAATTCACCCCTCCACTTT.

The V gene is TRBV12-3 or TRBV12-4, the J gene TRBJ2-1, with D possibly TRBD2 on 5 matching bases. V lost 6 bases and J lost 9, with 15 bases in between. The CDR3 is 13 residues long. CDR3: CASRPLEWPEQFF. CDR3 bases: TGTGCCAGCAGACCACTAGAATGGCCTGAGCAGTTCTTC.

This clone was observed a few times. This chain uses TRBV24-1 with TRBJ2-7; TRBD2 might be the D (6 bases). This CDR3 is 14 amino acids long. V lost 4 bases and J lost 2, with 11 bases in between. Germline V CDR1 and CDR2: KGHDR, SFDVKD. The CDR3 reads CATSEGGRTYEQYF. CDR3 DNA sequence: TGTGCCACCAGTGAGGGGGGACGGACCTACGAGCAGTACTTC.

This clone was seen a few times. The chain joins TRBV11-2 to TRBJ1-2, with D maybe TRBD1 (6 bases). Trimming took 0 bases from V and 6 from J, leaving 11 bases between them. This CDR3 has 14 residues. Germline values: CDR1 SGHAT, CDR2 FQNNGV. The CDR3 bases are TGTGCCAGCAGCTTAGATCGGGCAGGGGATGGCTACACCTTC. Amino acid sequence: CASSLDRAGDGYTF.

This chain uses TRBV28 with TRBJ2-7; the match to TRBD2 covers 8 bases. The CDR3 is 15 residues long. Unmatched junction bases numbered 9, after V lost 4 bases and J lost 4 bases. CDR1 is MDHEN and CDR2 is SYDVKM in the germline V gene. The CDR3 nucleotides read TGTGCCAGCAGTTCGCTAGCCGGGGGGGGGTACGAGCAGTACTTC. Encoded protein: CASSSLAGGGYEQYF.

In nucleotides, the CDR3 is TGTGCCATCAGTGAGTCTAGGGAGGGGGACACTGAAGCTTTCTTT. Amino acids: CAISESREGDTEAFF. The chain carries TRBV10-3 and TRBJ1-1; D may be TRBD1 (6 bases). Germline CDR1 is ENHRY and CDR2 is SYGVKD. Trimming removed 0 bases at V and 3 bases at J, with 11 bases between. The CDR3 is made up of 15 amino acids.

This chain joins TRBV5-4 and TRBJ1-1; a weak D match, TRBD1 (5 bases). The CDR3 is 13 amino acids. V lost 0 bases and J lost 8, with 11 bases in between. The germline CDR1 and CDR2 sequences are SGHNT and YYREEE (reference sequence). CDR3 coding DNA: TGTGCCAGCAGCTTGGATCGGAGGGGCGAAGCTTTCTTT. The encoded protein is CASSLDRRGEAFF.